The 11 T cell receptor beta chains reported below all come from one sample, sequenced in a study of T cell changes during pregnancy in multiple sclerosis. The table came from immunoSEQ multiplex PCR; TCRdb's copy has only in-frame clones and leaves some out. This table has approximately 69,000 clones, approximately 94% appearing once. The sample consisted of peripheral blood, taken in the second trimester of pregnancy. The receptors were gathered from a female donor in good health, enrolled as a control in a pregnancy study.

The chain couples TRBV4-1 to TRBJ2-3; 8 bases map to TRBD2. Germline V gene lookup returns CDR1 MGHRA and CDR2 YSYEKL. The CDR3 totals 17 residues. V dropped 0 bases and J dropped 1; count of bases not matched to a gene: 6. The CDR3 nucleotides read TGCGCCAGCAGCCAAGATCCCAGCGGGGGCCGCACAGATACGCAGTATTTT. Amino acids: CASSQDPSGGRTDTQYF.

This clone occurred once. The genes are TRBV18 and TRBJ1-6; TRBD1 aligns across 9 bases. The J segment lost 7 bases and the V segment lost 4 bases, leaving 5 bases of the junction unmatched. Germline V gene lookup returns CDR1 KGHSH and CDR2 LQKENI. CDR3 size: 15 residues. The CDR3 nucleotides read TGTGCCAGCTCACAGGACAGGGGCGGGAATTCACCCCTCCACTTT. This translates into CASSQDRGGNSPLHF.

This sequence joins TRBV2 and TRBJ1-5; D is undetermined. Trimming left V 4 bases short and J 1 base short, with 8 bases between. Germline V CDR1 and CDR2: SNHLY, FYNNEI. This CDR3 contains 14 residues. Written as DNA, the CDR3 is TGTGCCAGCAGTGGGGAGGGAAGCAATCAGCCCCAGCATTTT. Amino acid sequence: CASSGEGSNQPQHF.

This clone was picked up one time. The chain uses TRBV4-1 and TRBJ1-2, with TRBD1 matching over 9 bases. Germline V CDR1 and CDR2: MGHRA, YSYEKL. The CDR3 is made up of 14 amino acids. J was trimmed by 5 bases and V by 0 bases; bases with no gene match: 1. The CDR3 loop is CASSQDDRGYGYTF. DNA for the CDR3: TGCGCCAGCAGCCAAGATGACAGGGGGTATGGCTACACCTTC.

The V call is TRBV4-3, the J call TRBJ1-6; 8 bases map to TRBD1. This CDR3 has 17 residues. The germline CDR1 and CDR2 sequences are LGHNA and YSLEER. J was trimmed by 7 bases and V by 1 base; bases with no gene match: 9. CDR3 amino acids: CASSQAVDRELNSPLHF. CDR3 nucleotides: TGCGCCAGCAGCCAAGCAGTGGACAGGGAACTGAATTCACCCCTCCACTTT.

Here the CDR3 reads CASSDGADRRNNEKLFF. Written as DNA, the CDR3 is TGTGCCAGCAGTGACGGAGCGGACAGAAGGAACAATGAAAAACTGTTTTTT. The gene calls are TRBV2 and TRBJ1-4; D may be TRBD1 (6 bases). The V end was cut by 3 bases, the J end by 5 bases, with 19 bases between. This CDR3 region has 17 residues. Germline assignment: CDR1 SNHLY and CDR2 FYNNEI. Full variable domain (outside the CDR3, taken from reference TRBV2 and TRBJ1-4): EPEVTQTPSHQVTQMGQEVILRCVPISNHLYFYWYRQILGQKVEFLVSFYNNEISEKSEIFDDQFSVERPDGSNFTLKIRSTKLEDSAMYFCASSDGADRRNNEKLFFGSGTQLSVL.

V usage is TRBV28 and J usage is TRBJ2-1, with D unclear. CDR3 size: 17 residues. In germline, CDR1 is MDHEN, CDR2 SYDVKM. V was pared by 1 base and J by 6 bases, with 19 bases between. The chain's CDR3 is CASSLFARRGVSNEQFF. The CDR3 region has the DNA TGTGCCAGCAGTTTATTTGCCCGACGTGGAGTATCCAATGAGCAGTTCTTC.

The rearrangement uses TRBV29-1 and TRBJ2-5, with 7 bases fitting TRBD1. Germline trimming cut 5 bases from V and 4 bases from J; bases unmatched to any gene: 4. Germline V gene sequence: CDR1 SQVTM, CDR2 ANQGSEA. The CDR3 runs to 12 residues. This CDR3 reads CSVKAGGETQYF. The CDR3 nucleotides read TGCAGCGTTAAGGCAGGGGGAGAGACCCAGTACTTC.

This chain uses TRBV6-5 with TRBJ1-5; D not resolved. V was pared by 0 bases and J by 7 bases, with 7 bases between. This CDR3 spans 13 amino acids. Germline V gene data show CDR1 as MNHEY and CDR2 as SVGAGI. The CDR3 coding sequence is TGTGCCAGCAGTTACTCAAATGGCCAGCCCCAGCATTTT. This translates into CASSYSNGQPQHF.

The chain joins TRBV18 to TRBJ2-1, with 11 bases identical to TRBD2. This CDR3 is built from 16 residues. Trimming at V came to 3 bases and at J to 7 bases, leaving 8 bases not matched to a gene. Germline V gene data show CDR1 as KGHSH and CDR2 as LQKENI. The CDR3 sequence is CASSPTLAGGGNEQFF. The CDR3, as DNA: TGTGCCAGCTCACCCACCCTAGCGGGGGGCGGGAATGAGCAGTTCTTC.

The V call is TRBV7-2, the J call TRBJ1-2, with 9 nucleotides matching TRBD1. V lost 1 base, J lost 2 bases, and 2 bases stayed unmatched. Germline V gene data show CDR1 as SGHTA and CDR2 as FQGNSA. The CDR3 loop spans 15 amino acids. The DNA of the CDR3 is TGTGCCAGCAGCTTAGGGGACAGGGCAAACTATGGCTACACCTTC. Protein: CASSLGDRANYGYTF.